The present entry profiles one TCR beta chain with its context. Its antigen has not been determined. Base qualities are not at hand, and no much larger clone is one base apart. This sample is drawn from a study of beta chain features in type 1 diabetes (dated by TCRdb to 2016 to 2019). About the investigation overall: Mean age, gender distribution, total cell number and subset yield did not differ between patients and healthy donors. Naive and central memory subsets were obtained from all 28 donors, but regulatory and stem cell-like memory subsets were isolated from only 8 patients and about 8 healthy donors. In the study, recently diagnosed type 1 diabetes patients and matched healthy donors were compared on the TCRB repertoires of their sorted circulating CD4+ T cell subsets. A total of 107,917,701 sorted cells were examined across all samples, and a strong correlation was observed between cell number per subset and RNA yield. Broader findings and caveats from the paper: Sequencing cDNA rather than genomic DNA could over-represent highly expressing activated cells, although activation and CD3 levels did not differ between groups. The naive, central memory and regulatory TCRB repertoires appeared to resemble one another more closely among patients than among healthy donors. Shorter templates might be favored by PCR, yet because patient and control samples were amplified and corrected together, any such skew would affect both groups equally. At VDJ recombination sites, patients with type 1 diabetes made fewer insertions and deleted more nucleotides, a pattern implying thymic rearrangement abnormalities. Type 1 diabetes patients showed a moderate but significant shortening of TCRB CDR3 length in all four CD4+ subsets. Only small numbers of individuals were included in the HLA sub-analyses, which left unresolved whether HLA type had any influence on TCRB rearrangement.

The entire amount of isolated RNA was reverse transcribed using the High Capacity cDNA Reverse Transcription Kit, so the sequenced TCRB transcripts were expressed ones. Deep immunoSEQ sequencing was performed on naive, central memory and regulatory T cell samples, with an average of approximately 4 million total reads per sample. Sorted cells were lysed in RLT buffer, and RNA was extracted using DNase-treated RNeasy Micro or Mini kits according to cell number. Each cell subset was processed separately to prevent cross-contamination, with patient and healthy donor samples processed together. The immunoSEQ multiplex PCR was used to amplify TCRB sequences from cDNA, yielding 87-bp fragments that span the CDR3 region. Sequencing of the amplicons was performed on the Illumina HiSeq platform. As for the authors' bioinformatics: PCR bias was corrected computationally using synthetic template baselines, and reads within Hamming distance 2 were collapsed, with unmergeable singletons discarded. Reads were aligned against IMGT so that V, D and J genes, CDR3 length and insertions or deletions at six rearrangement sites could be assigned. Within each subset, clonotype counts were normalized to sorted cell number, after which true diversity and Gini coefficients were computed with the tcR R package. The overlap coefficient, calculated on TCRB nucleotide sequences, was used to quantify repertoire sharing. In its TCRdb copy, this immuneACCESS table keeps in-frame sequences only and misses some clones. Where compared with another copy, unresolved V genes explain less than half of these, and the others have no known cause. V and J calls and clone size follow that table, whereas D and trimming were derived from the DNA. This sample gives about 340,000 clones in total; around 9.3% of them show up just once. The ten largest clones represent about 1% of the sample.

The CDR3 measures 14 amino acids from cysteine to phenylalanine. Only the CDR3 region is kept as DNA, spanning 42 bases read in frame from base 1. From V the trimming removes 6 bases and from J it removes 1 base, while the gene matches leave 4 bases of the junction unaccounted for. Taken from the germline V gene, the CDR1 and CDR2 loops are SGHTA and FQGNSA. Each donor gave one peripheral blood draw, averaging around 120 mL, which was collected into heparinised tubes. A BD FACSAria II and a panel including CD45RO, CCR7, CD25, CD127, CD95 and CD27 were used to sort naive, central memory, regulatory and stem cell-like memory CD4+ T cells. A purity above 95% was achieved for all sorted populations. PBMCs were isolated right away by Lymphoprep density gradient centrifugation and were stained directly, without culture. Samples were stained and sorted in pairs, with one healthy donor and one patient per experiment, so that batch effects were minimized.

The material sequenced was central memory CD4+ T cells from blood. The chain couples TRBV7-2 to TRBJ2-7; 9 nucleotides in the junction match TRBD2. The sequence was obtained from a young man with type 1 diabetes. CDR3 reads: CASSRTSASYEQYF. The sequence in DNA is TGTGCCAGCAGTCGGACTAGCGCTTCCTACGAGCAGTACTTC.